One and the same sample provided the 30 T cell receptor beta chains below, sequenced in a study of blood T cell repertoires in COVID-19. This table comes from immunoSEQ multiplex PCR, and its TCRdb copy is limited to in-frame clones, with some not included. The profile shows 14,000 or so clones, roughly 85% of them singletons. Sequenced input: peripheral blood. The receptor set was obtained from a woman between 55 and 75 years old with acute or convalescent COVID-19.

The gene calls are TRBV30 and TRBJ1-3, with D hard to call. V was trimmed by 5 bases and J by 7 bases, leaving 12 bases between them. The V gene's germline CDR1 is GTSNPN and CDR2 SVGIG (reference sequence). The CDR3 has 12 amino acids. This CDR3 is CAWGSTGNTIYF. DNA for the CDR3: TGTGCCTGGGGATCTACGGGGAACACCATATATTTT.

This rearrangement joins TRBV15 to TRBJ2-2; TRBD2 matches at 10 bases. V lost 0 bases, J lost 0 bases, and 10 bases stayed unmatched. Germline values: CDR1 LNHNV, CDR2 YYDKDF (reference sequence). This CDR3 has 20 residues. CDR3 protein: CATSRDPLLAGPSNTGELFF. The CDR3, as DNA: TGTGCCACCAGCAGAGATCCGCTACTAGCGGGGCCGTCGAACACCGGGGAGCTGTTTTTT.

This clone appeared once. The rearrangement joins TRBV11-2 to TRBJ2-4; D possibly corresponds to TRBD1 (5 bases). Trimming removed 3 bases from V and 1 base from J, with 13 bases in between. The germline CDR1 and CDR2 sequences are SGHAT and FQNNGV. The CDR3 spans 16 residues. The CDR3 spells CASSFPKGLAKNIQYF. CDR3 in DNA: TGTGCCAGCAGCTTCCCGAAGGGGCTGGCCAAAAACATTCAGTACTTC.

This chain links TRBV27 with TRBJ2-7, with TRBD1 matching over 7 bases. The CDR3 extends over 14 amino acids. The V and J ends lost 8 bases and 3 bases, in that order; junction bases with no gene match: 10. In germline, CDR1 is MNHEY, CDR2 SMNVEV (reference sequence). The DNA of the CDR3 is TGTGCCAGCGGAACGGACAGGAAAAACTACGAGCAGTACTTC. As protein: CASGTDRKNYEQYF.

This chain links TRBV7-2 with TRBJ2-1; TRBD2 agrees at 8 bases. Germline V CDR1 and CDR2: SGHTA, FQGNSA. V dropped 5 bases and J dropped 4; count of bases not matched to a gene: 16. The CDR3 contains 18 residues. The CDR3 here is CASSLVGTPGTRYNEQFF. CDR3 DNA: TGTGCCAGCAGCCTTGTGGGAACTCCCGGGACTAGGTACAATGAGCAGTTCTTC.

The gene calls are TRBV12-3 or TRBV12-4 and TRBJ2-7; no reliable D call. The CDR3 length is 11 residues. Deletions cut 7 bases from V and 1 base from J, with 5 bases between. CDR3: CASTQSYEQYF. The CDR3 region has the DNA TGTGCCAGCACACAGTCCTACGAGCAGTACTTC.

The V call is TRBV27, the J call TRBJ2-1; D is ambiguous. Per germline, CDR1 MNHEY and CDR2 SMNVEV (reference sequence). This CDR3 has 12 residues. Trimming stripped 2 bases from V and 8 bases from J, with 7 bases between. The CDR3 sequence: CASSLTVHEQFF. The CDR3 DNA follows: TGTGCCAGCAGTTTAACGGTGCATGAGCAGTTCTTC.

A single count supports this clone. J is TRBJ1-1 and V is TRBV6-6; D unresolved. Germline-derived CDR1 and CDR2 are MNHNY and SVGAGI (reference sequence). Trimming removed 6 bases from V and 9 bases from J, with 26 bases in between. The CDR3 contains 16 residues. The CDR3 coding sequence is TGTGCCAGCAGACTATACCCCTATACTTTGGACTTTCAAGCTTTCTTT. Protein sequence: CASRLYPYTLDFQAFF.

This clone was detected a few times. This chain links TRBV3-1 (or the pseudogene TRBV3-2) with TRBJ2-7; no clear D. CDR1 LGHDT and CDR2 YNNKEL come from the germline V gene (reference sequence). The CDR3 runs 13 residues. V was pared by 4 bases and J by 6 bases, with 13 bases between. The CDR3 here is CASSPLLASEQYF. CDR3 nucleotide sequence: TGTGCCAGCAGCCCCCTCCTGGCCTCCGAGCAGTACTTC.

This clone was seen only once. The chain joins TRBV5-1 to TRBJ2-5; 8 nucleotides align to TRBD1. Germline CDR1 and CDR2: SGHRS and YFSETQ. CDR3 length: 14 residues. After removal of 4 bases from V and 1 base from J, the junction contained 3 bases not matched to a gene. CDR3 DNA: TGCGCCAGCAGCGCGGACAGGGCCCAAGAGACCCAGTACTTC. Its translation is CASSADRAQETQYF. The whole variable domain, filled in from reference TRBV5-1 and TRBJ2-5, reads KAGVTQTPRYLIKTRGQQVTLSCSPISGHRSVSWYQQTPGQGLQFLFEYFSETQRNKGNFPGRFSGRQFSNSRSEMNVSTLELGDSALYLCASSADRAQETQYFGPGTRLLVL.

The chain links TRBV24-1 to TRBJ1-4, with a weak D call TRBD1 (5 bases). The germline V and J ends were trimmed by 7 bases and 8 bases, with 13 bases remaining between them. The CDR3 covers 13 residues. Germline V gene lookup returns CDR1 KGHDR and CDR2 SFDVKD. CDR3 bases: TGTGCCACCAGGGGGGGGGACGGCGAAAAACTGTTTTTT. Translated, it gives CATRGGDGEKLFF.

This clone was seen a handful of times. V gene TRBV18 combines with J gene TRBJ1-4; no firm D call. This CDR3 spans 12 amino acids. The V end lost 3 bases, the J end lost 7 bases, and 6 bases lay between the germline ends. The germline V gene has CDR1 KGHSH and CDR2 LQKENI. The CDR3 region has the DNA TGTGCCAGCTCACCTGAACTTGAAAAACTGTTTTTT. Its protein is CASSPELEKLFF.

In this sample, this clone turned up a few times. The chain employs TRBV3-1 (or the pseudogene TRBV3-2) and TRBJ2-7; TRBD1 matches at 10 bases. Looked up from germline, CDR1 is LGHDT and CDR2 is YNNKEL (reference sequence). Trimming took 4 bases from V and 3 from J; bases not matched to a gene: 9. CDR3 length equals 16 residues. As DNA, the CDR3 is TGTGCCAGCAGCCCCCGCCCCGGGACAGGGGACTACGAGCAGTACTTC. It yields the protein CASSPRPGTGDYEQYF.

The chain recombines TRBV7-2 with TRBJ2-7, with 9 bases identical to TRBD1. This CDR3 is built from 15 residues. Per germline, CDR1 SGHTA and CDR2 FQGNSA. With 4 bases clipped from V and 2 bases from J, the junction kept 6 bases outside the gene matches. The DNA of the CDR3 is TGTGCCAGCAGCTCTCGAACAGGGGGCGCCTACGAGCAGTACTTC. This encodes CASSSRTGGAYEQYF.

The chain couples TRBV30 to TRBJ1-2, with a weak D call TRBD1 (5 bases). The germline V and J ends were trimmed by 4 bases and 7 bases, with 19 bases remaining between them. Per the germline V gene, CDR1 is GTSNPN and CDR2 is SVGIG (reference sequence). The CDR3 contains 14 residues. CDR3 loop: CAWTRDSYGSGYTF. The CDR3 nucleotides read TGTGCCTGGACCCGGGACTCCTATGGAAGTGGCTACACCTTC.

This clone was counted between two and nine times. This rearrangement joins TRBV6-2 or TRBV6-3 to TRBJ2-7, with 9 bases aligning to TRBD2. Unmatched junction bases numbered 4, after V lost 5 bases and J lost 2 bases. Germline V lookup: CDR1 MNHEY, CDR2 SVGEGT. This CDR3 contains 14 residues. The CDR3 spells CASSRREGPYEQYF. CDR3 DNA: TGTGCCAGCAGTCGGCGGGAGGGCCCCTACGAGCAGTACTTC.

The chain employs TRBV5-1 and TRBJ1-2, with D tentatively TRBD1 (6 bases). V was pared by 0 bases and J by 9 bases, with 15 bases between. The CDR3 covers 14 residues. The germline CDR1 and CDR2 sequences are SGHRS and YFSETQ. CDR3 coding DNA: TGCGCCAGCAGCTTGGGTCCGGGGGGCTGGCGCTACACCTTC. Its translation is CASSLGPGGWRYTF.

J is TRBJ2-2 and V is TRBV18, with TRBD1 matching 7 bases. CDR3 size: 13 residues. The J segment lost 6 bases and the V segment lost 2 bases, leaving 0 bases of the junction unmatched. CDR1 is KGHSH, CDR2 LQKENI, per germline. In nucleotides, the CDR3 is TGTGCCAGCTCACCAGACAGGGCCGGGGAGCTGTTTTTT. Translating it yields CASSPDRAGELFF.

V is TRBV13 and J is TRBJ1-4; D not certain. In germline, CDR1 is PRHDT, CDR2 FYEKMQ (reference sequence). The CDR3 runs 14 residues. V dropped 4 bases and J dropped 4 bases, with 10 bases sitting between them. CDR3 sequence (DNA): TGTGCCAGCAGCTCCCTCGCCGGTAATGAAAAACTGTTTTTT. Its protein product is CASSSLAGNEKLFF.

V and J are TRBV5-5 and TRBJ2-1, with TRBD2 matching over 7 bases. In germline, CDR1 is SGHKS, CDR2 YYEKEE (reference sequence). The CDR3 contains 14 residues. Germline trimming cut 4 bases from V and 2 bases from J; bases unmatched to any gene: 3. CDR3 sequence reads: CASSPSGAYNEQFF. In DNA form, the CDR3 reads TGTGCCAGCAGCCCGAGCGGGGCCTACAATGAGCAGTTCTTC.

For the CDR3, the DNA is TGTGCCAGCAGCCTTCGGAGAAACACTGAAGCTTTCTTT. The encoded protein is CASSLRRNTEAFF. The V gene is TRBV7-2, the J gene TRBJ1-1; the D is unclear. The V end was cut by 5 bases, the J end by 2 bases, with 9 bases between. This CDR3 region has 13 residues. The V gene's germline CDR1 is SGHTA and CDR2 FQGNSA. The full variable domain, completed using reference TRBV7-2 and TRBJ1-1, is GAGVSQSPSNKVTEKGKDVELRCDPISGHTALYWYRQSLGQGLEFLIYFQGNSAPDKSGLPSDRFSAERTGGSVSTLTIQRTQQEDSAVYLCASSLRRNTEAFFGQGTRLTVV.

The rearrangement joins TRBV23-1 to TRBJ1-5; no clear D. TRBV23-1 is placed among ORFs of uncertain function. The CDR3 consists of 15 residues. The ends were cut back, 6 bases at V and 0 bases at J, with 12 bases in the middle. The CDR3 spells CASSPTGNSNQPQHF. The CDR3 DNA reads as TGCGCCAGCAGCCCGACCGGGAATAGCAATCAGCCCCAGCATTTT.

The chain combines TRBV9 with TRBJ1-3; possible D gene TRBD1, 5 bases. Trimming cost V 0 bases and J 0 bases, with 10 bases left between them. The CDR3 covers 16 residues. Germline V CDR1 and CDR2: SGDLS, YYNGEE. CDR3 protein: CASSVGGGTSGNTIYF. CDR3 DNA sequence: TGTGCCAGCAGCGTAGGGGGGGGGACCTCTGGAAACACCATATATTTT.

The CDR3 region is CASSKPTGLQETQYF. CDR3 nucleotides: TGTGCCAGCAGCAAACCGACAGGGTTACAAGAGACCCAGTACTTC. The gene calls are TRBV11-2 and TRBJ2-5, with 7 bases lining up with TRBD1. From germline, CDR1 is SGHAT and CDR2 FQNNGV. The CDR3 spans 15 residues. The V and J ends lost 5 bases and 2 bases, in that order; junction bases with no gene match: 8.

The V and J genes are TRBV10-1 and TRBJ1-6; D perhaps matches TRBD1 (6 bases). CDR3 size: 14 residues. With 10 bases removed from V and 10 bases from J, the gap between germline ends came to 20 bases. The germline V gene encodes CDR1 WNHNN and CDR2 SYGVQD (reference sequence). The CDR3 DNA reads as TGCGCCAACGACTCCGGGACATCGAACTCACCCCTCCACTTT. This codes for CANDSGTSNSPLHF.

The table lists this clone with a few counts. J is TRBJ1-2 and V is TRBV6-5; TRBD1 aligns across 9 bases. The CDR3 is 11 residues long. Germline CDR1 reads MNHEY; CDR2 reads SVGAGI. V shed 10 bases and J 11 bases; nucleotides not matched to a gene: 8. Here the CDR3 DNA reads TGTGCCACCGCTCGACAGGGGGAATACACCTTC. Encoded protein: CATARQGEYTF.

The CDR3 is CATSDPGLAGADEQYF. The CDR3 DNA reads as TGTGCCACCAGTGACCCGGGACTAGCGGGAGCAGACGAGCAGTACTTC. The chain employs TRBV24-1 and TRBJ2-7; 14 bases map to TRBD2. Germline V CDR1 and CDR2: KGHDR, SFDVKD. There are 16 residues in the CDR3. Trimming at V came to 4 bases and at J to 5 bases, leaving 6 bases not matched to a gene.

The chain has TRBV6-5 and TRBJ1-1, with no clear D. V was trimmed by 0 bases and J by 3 bases, leaving 11 bases between them. Germline CDR1 reads MNHEY; CDR2 reads SVGAGI. CDR3 length equals 15 residues. The CDR3 nucleotides read TGTGCCAGCAGTTACTCGGTGTTTGGAGACACTGAAGCTTTCTTT. It encodes CASSYSVFGDTEAFF.

This chain links TRBV6-2 or TRBV6-3 with TRBJ2-5; a weak D match, TRBD2 (6 bases). The germline gives CDR1 MNHEY, CDR2 SVGEGT. V lost 0 bases and J lost 0, with 14 bases in between. The CDR3 extends over 17 amino acids. The CDR3 reads CASSYSKARGYQETQYF. The CDR3 coding sequence is TGTGCCAGCAGTTACTCGAAAGCTCGGGGGTACCAAGAGACCCAGTACTTC.

The gene calls are TRBV18 and TRBJ2-7, with 7 positions matching TRBD2. Germline V gene sequence: CDR1 KGHSH, CDR2 LQKENI. Germline trimming cut 3 bases from V and 4 bases from J; bases unmatched to any gene: 9. The length of the CDR3 is 15 residues. The CDR3 sequence is CASSPLKGTTYEQYF. The DNA for the CDR3 is TGTGCCAGCTCACCTCTCAAGGGGACTACTTACGAGCAGTACTTC.